A selection of T cell receptor beta chains follows, all from one sample in a study of blood T cell repertoires in COVID-19. The repertoire was sequenced with immunoSEQ multiplex PCR; TCRdb's copy has only in-frame clones and lacks some. The profile shows 200,000 to 300,000 clones, over 80% of them singletons. The specimen was PBMCs or T cells enriched from blood (not recorded which). The origin of the receptors is a woman aged 40 to 55 who had been exposed to COVID-19. Each CDR3 is given with its conserved first and last residue. Fields, in order: CDR3 DNA, CDR3 protein, clone size, V gene, J gene, D gene. D genes are given only for firm matches. A clone size is listed for some rows: how often the clone was seen (once, few, many), or a class if it is expanded.

cdr3_nt: TGTGCCAGCAGTCCCCGGTACGAAGGGGGGGGTAGCAATCAGCCCCAGCATTTT; cdr3_aa: CASSPRYEGGGSNQPQHF; clone_size: NA; v_call: TRBV3-1/TRBV3-2; j_call: TRBJ1-5; d_call: NA
cdr3_nt: TGTGCCAGCAGTTCCCCCAGGGGGCCGTCAGATACGCAGTATTTT; cdr3_aa: CASSSPRGPSDTQYF; clone_size: NA; v_call: TRBV6-2/TRBV6-3; j_call: TRBJ2-3; d_call: TRBD1
cdr3_nt: TGTGCCAGCAGCCCGAGGGGGCAGCCCCAGCATTTT; cdr3_aa: CASSPRGQPQHF; clone_size: NA; v_call: TRBV21-1; j_call: TRBJ1-5; d_call: NA
cdr3_nt: TGTGCCACCAGCAGAGATCGCGACTTCGCTGGGGCCAACGTCCTGACTTTC; cdr3_aa: CATSRDRDFAGANVLTF; clone_size: NA; v_call: TRBV15; j_call: TRBJ2-6; d_call: NA
cdr3_nt: TGTGCCAGCAGCACTCTTGTCGGCGGGGACACTGAAGCTTTCTTT; cdr3_aa: CASSTLVGGDTEAFF; clone_size: NA; v_call: TRBV5-1; j_call: TRBJ1-1; d_call: NA
cdr3_nt: TGTGCCAGCAGTTTCTCGACGGGGAGGGGATATGGCTACACCTTC; cdr3_aa: CASSFSTGRGYGYTF; clone_size: NA; v_call: TRBV28; j_call: TRBJ1-2; d_call: NA
cdr3_nt: TGTGCCAGCTCTTTCGGACAGGCGAACACTGAAGCTTTCTTT; cdr3_aa: CASSFGQANTEAFF; clone_size: few; v_call: TRBV18; j_call: TRBJ1-1; d_call: TRBD1
cdr3_nt: TGTGCCAGCAGCTTAGTAGGAAACACCATATATTTT; cdr3_aa: CASSLVGNTIYF; clone_size: once; v_call: TRBV7-2; j_call: TRBJ1-3; d_call: NA
cdr3_nt: TGTGCCAGCAGCCTGGGGCTCCGGCAGCTGAACACTGAAGCTTTCTTT; cdr3_aa: CASSLGLRQLNTEAFF; clone_size: NA; v_call: TRBV11-3; j_call: TRBJ1-1; d_call: NA
cdr3_nt: TGTGCCAGCTCACGCCGGACAGGGGATGAGGATGAAAAACTGTTTTTT; cdr3_aa: CASSRRTGDEDEKLFF; clone_size: NA; v_call: TRBV18; j_call: TRBJ1-4; d_call: TRBD1
cdr3_nt: TGTGCCAGCAGCCAACACCGGGACACCTACAATGAGCAGTTCTTC; cdr3_aa: CASSQHRDTYNEQFF; clone_size: few; v_call: TRBV3-1/TRBV3-2; j_call: TRBJ2-1; d_call: NA
cdr3_nt: TGTGCCAGCAGTCAGCCCCTTGGCGCGGCGGGGGGGCCGTCGGATACGCAGTATTTT; cdr3_aa: CASSQPLGAAGGPSDTQYF; clone_size: once; v_call: TRBV28; j_call: TRBJ2-3; d_call: TRBD2
cdr3_nt: TGTGCCAGCAGCTTACGGCTACCAAAGACTAGCAATGAGCAGTTCTTC; cdr3_aa: CASSLRLPKTSNEQFF; clone_size: NA; v_call: TRBV7-8; j_call: TRBJ2-1; d_call: NA
cdr3_nt: TGTGCCAGCAGCCAGGGGAACAGCTTCACAGATACGCAGTATTTT; cdr3_aa: CASSQGNSFTDTQYF; clone_size: NA; v_call: TRBV7-9; j_call: TRBJ2-3; d_call: NA